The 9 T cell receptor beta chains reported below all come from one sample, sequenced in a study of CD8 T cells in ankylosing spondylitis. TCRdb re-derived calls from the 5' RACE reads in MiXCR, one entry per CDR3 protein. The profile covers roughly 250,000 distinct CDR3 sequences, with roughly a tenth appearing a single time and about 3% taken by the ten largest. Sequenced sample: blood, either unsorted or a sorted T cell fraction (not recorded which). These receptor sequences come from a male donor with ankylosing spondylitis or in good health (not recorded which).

The CDR3 sequence is CASSWLVDSEQYF. Here the CDR3 DNA reads TGCGCCAGCAGCTGGCTAGTGGATAGCGAGCAGTACTTC. The chain employs TRBV5-1 and TRBJ2-7; D unclear. The CDR3 length is 13 residues. The V end lost 3 bases, the J end lost 6 bases, and 13 bases lay between the germline ends. Germline V CDR1 and CDR2: SGHRS, YFSETQ.

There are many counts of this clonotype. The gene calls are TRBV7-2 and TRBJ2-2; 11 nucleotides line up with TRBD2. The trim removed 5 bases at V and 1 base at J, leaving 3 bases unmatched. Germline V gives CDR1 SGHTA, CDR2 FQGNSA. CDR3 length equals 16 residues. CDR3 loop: CASSATSGRNTGELFF. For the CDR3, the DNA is TGTGCCAGCAGCGCAACTAGCGGGAGGAACACCGGGGAGCTGTTTTTT.

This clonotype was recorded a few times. The DNA of the CDR3 is TGTGCCTGGTCCTCCGGGACCTCTCGCTCCTACAATGAGCAGTTCTTC. As protein: CAWSSGTSRSYNEQFF. V is TRBV30 and J is TRBJ2-1, with D possibly being TRBD1 or TRBD2 (5 bases each). Germline V gene lookup returns CDR1 GTSNPN and CDR2 SVGIG (reference sequence). The CDR3 spans 16 residues. The germline V and J ends were trimmed by 5 bases and 0 bases, with 17 bases remaining between them.

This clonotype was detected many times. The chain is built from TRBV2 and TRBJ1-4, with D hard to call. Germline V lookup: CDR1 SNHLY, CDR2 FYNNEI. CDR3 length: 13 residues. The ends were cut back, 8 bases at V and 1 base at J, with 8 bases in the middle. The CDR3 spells CASWRETNEKLFF. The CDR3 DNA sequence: TGTGCCAGCTGGCGGGAAACTAATGAAAAACTGTTTTTT.

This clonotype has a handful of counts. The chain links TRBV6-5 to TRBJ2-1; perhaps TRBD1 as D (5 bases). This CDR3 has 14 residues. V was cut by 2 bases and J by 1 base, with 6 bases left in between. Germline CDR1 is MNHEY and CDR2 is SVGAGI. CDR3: CASSYQGSYNEQFF. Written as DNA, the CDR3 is TGTGCCAGCAGTTACCAGGGATCCTACAATGAGCAGTTCTTC.

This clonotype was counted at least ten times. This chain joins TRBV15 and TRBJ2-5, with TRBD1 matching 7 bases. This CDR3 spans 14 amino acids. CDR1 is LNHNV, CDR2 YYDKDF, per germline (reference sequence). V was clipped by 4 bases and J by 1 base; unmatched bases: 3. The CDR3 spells CATSTRTGQETQYF. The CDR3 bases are TGTGCCACCAGCACAAGGACAGGCCAAGAGACCCAGTACTTC.

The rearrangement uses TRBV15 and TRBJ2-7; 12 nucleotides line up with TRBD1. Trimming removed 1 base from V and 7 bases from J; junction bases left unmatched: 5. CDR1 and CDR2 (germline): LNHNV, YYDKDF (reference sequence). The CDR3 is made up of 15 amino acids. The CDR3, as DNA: TGTGCCACCAGCAGAGGGGGACAGGGGGCGGGGGAGCAGTACTTC. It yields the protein CATSRGGQGAGEQYF.

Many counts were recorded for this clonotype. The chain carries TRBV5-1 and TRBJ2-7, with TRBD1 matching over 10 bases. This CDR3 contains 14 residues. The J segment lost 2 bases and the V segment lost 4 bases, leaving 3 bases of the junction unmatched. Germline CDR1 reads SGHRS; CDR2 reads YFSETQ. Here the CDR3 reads CASSDGTGAYEQYF. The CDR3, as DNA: TGCGCCAGCAGCGACGGGACAGGGGCCTACGAGCAGTACTTC.

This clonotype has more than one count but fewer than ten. Here the CDR3 reads CASSYSNGDTQYF. The CDR3 nucleotides are TGTGCCAGCAGTTACTCGAACGGAGATACGCAGTATTTT. The rearrangement uses TRBV6-5 and TRBJ2-3; unclear D gene. CDR3 length: 13 residues. CDR1 MNHEY and CDR2 SVGAGI come from the germline V gene. Trimming took off 0 bases at V and 5 bases at J, with 6 bases between the two ends.